A single sample is the source of the 4 T cell receptor beta chains below, sequenced in a study of CD8 T cells in ankylosing spondylitis (dated by TCRdb to between 2016 and 2019). Paper-wide results and their limitations: A TCR beta motif made up of roughly eight highly homologous amino acid variants appeared to be characteristic of blood from ankylosing spondylitis patients.

What these receptors recognize is not known. To prepare the library, 5' RACE was applied. The instrument was an Illumina HiSeq 2500. TCRdb trimmed the raw reads at Q25, called clones with MiXCR and kept productive beta chains. Each record represents a unique CDR3 protein, reported with the most common genes and DNA among its rows. This sample lists a few hundred thousand distinct CDR3 sequences; 6.5% to 10% were detected once. The ten largest clones add up to roughly 15% of the sample. The material sequenced was blood, either unsorted or a sorted T cell fraction (not recorded which). The source of these receptors is a male donor with ankylosing spondylitis.

This clonotype was counted at least ten times. The V call is TRBV3-1, the J call TRBJ1-5, with no clear D. CDR3 length: 14 residues. Per germline, CDR1 LGHDT and CDR2 YNNKEL (reference sequence). Trimming shortened V by 3 bases and J by 7 bases, and 13 bases separated the two germline ends. The CDR3 nucleotides read TGTGCCAGCAGCCATCCTGGGAGAGGGCAGCCCCAGCATTTT. It translates to CASSHPGRGQPQHF.

This clonotype was seen ten or more times. The V call is TRBV2, the J call TRBJ2-4, with a weak D call TRBD2 (5 bases). This CDR3 is built from 14 residues. Trimming removed 6 bases at V and 7 bases at J, with 16 bases between. Germline V CDR1 and CDR2: SNHLY, FYNNEI. CDR3 loop: CASSAERGYNIQYF. In DNA, the CDR3 is TGTGCCAGCAGCGCGGAGAGAGGGTACAACATTCAGTACTTC.

A few counts support this clonotype. This chain uses TRBV3-1 with TRBJ2-6, with D perhaps matching TRBD2 (5 bases). Trimming shortened V by 4 bases and J by 2 bases, and 9 bases separated the two germline ends. The CDR3 spans 15 residues. From germline, CDR1 is LGHDT and CDR2 YNNKEL (reference sequence). The CDR3 nucleotides are TGTGCCAGCAGCCTCGGAGGAACTGGGGCCAACGTCCTGACTTTC. Protein product: CASSLGGTGANVLTF.

This clonotype has ten or more counts. This chain uses TRBV5-1 with TRBJ2-1; TRBD2 agrees at 7 bases. The J segment lost 1 base and the V segment lost 0 bases, leaving 10 bases of the junction unmatched. This CDR3 spans 18 amino acids. From germline, CDR1 is SGHRS and CDR2 YFSETQ. Here the CDR3 reads CASSLVLAWRDSYNEQFF. CDR3 nucleotides: TGCGCCAGCAGCTTGGTACTAGCGTGGAGGGATTCCTACAATGAGCAGTTCTTC.